These T cell receptor beta chains were read from a single sample in a study of spatial heterogeneity in lung cancer. MiXCR was run by TCRdb on the 5' RACE reads, yielding one entry per CDR3 protein. This sample carries about 27,000 distinct CDR3 sequences, around 7.4% of them seen once, and the ten largest clones take around 25%. Sequenced here: lung tumor tissue, sampled at surgery. These receptors were taken from a male donor with early-stage non-small cell lung cancer. Each CDR3 is given with its conserved first and last residue.

CASSLFAGRITGELFF TRBJ2-2 TRBV12-3/TRBV12-4
CASSYGQGPSSSSDTQYF TRBJ2-3 TRBV6-2/TRBV6-3
CSAILPGQGRNTQYF TRBJ2-3 TRBV20-1
CASSDTTDTQYF TRBJ2-3 TRBV6-5
CASSLTQGSDEQFF TRBJ2-1 TRBV7-2
CASSQVVWGQSQRGYGYTF TRBJ1-2 TRBV4-3
CASRRAALATQYF TRBJ2-5 TRBV12-3/TRBV12-4
CASSLGPGTGGFQETQYF TRBJ2-5 TRBV5-1
CATSRGLGEGNQPQHF TRBJ1-5 TRBV15
CSTHYDRARQETQYF TRBJ2-5 TRBV20-1
CASSSGTGEGYEQYF TRBJ2-7 TRBV7-6
CATRDGPGREQYF TRBJ2-7 TRBV6-1
CSAVGQENTGELFF TRBJ2-2 TRBV20-1
CASTRGLQALLYGYTF TRBJ1-2 TRBV11-3
CASGPSGEKLFF TRBJ1-4 TRBV10-3
CASSLGFMNTEAFF TRBJ1-1 TRBV7-9
CASSFRGGAPNEKLFF TRBJ1-4 TRBV4-1
CASSQEEGSQREKLFF TRBJ1-4 TRBV4-3
CASSHPDRGHNEQFF TRBJ2-1 TRBV12-3/TRBV12-4
CASSSWGGGETQYF TRBJ2-5 TRBV5-4
CASSQGGATVPFF TRBJ2-1 TRBV4-1
CASSPRGATNTGELFF TRBJ2-2 TRBV9
CASSQESGQETQYF TRBJ2-5 TRBV3-1
CASSQDREGRSGYTF TRBJ1-2 TRBV4-1
CASSPIPGPRLEQYF TRBJ2-7 TRBV6-1
CASSLGLAGVFNEQFF TRBJ2-1 TRBV5-8
CAISNPSGRNQPQHF TRBJ1-5 TRBV6-2/TRBV6-3
CSARKQANTEAFF TRBJ1-1 TRBV20-1
CSARDARTSGGASTDTQYF TRBJ2-3 TRBV20-1
CASSPGGGEQYF TRBJ2-7 TRBV6-2/TRBV6-3
CASSPRGGHFTDTQYF TRBJ2-3 TRBV7-2
CSATDRPNQPQHF TRBJ1-5 TRBV20-1
CSGIGSSSYEQYF TRBJ2-7 TRBV20-1
CSAKDSGLGETQYF TRBJ2-5 TRBV20-1
CASSLGQGACEQYF TRBJ2-7 TRBV5-1